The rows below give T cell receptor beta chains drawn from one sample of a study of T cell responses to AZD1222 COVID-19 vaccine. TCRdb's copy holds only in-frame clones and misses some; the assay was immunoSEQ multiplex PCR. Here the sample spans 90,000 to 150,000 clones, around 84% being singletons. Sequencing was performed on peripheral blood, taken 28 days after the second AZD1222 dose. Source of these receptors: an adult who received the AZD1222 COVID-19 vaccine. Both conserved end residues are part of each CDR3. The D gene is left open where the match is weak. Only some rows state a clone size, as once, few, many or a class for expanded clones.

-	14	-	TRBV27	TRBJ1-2	CASSLYQGSYGYTF	TGTGCCAGCAGTTTATACCAGGGGTCGTATGGCTACACCTTC
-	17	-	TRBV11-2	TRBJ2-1	CASSSRLEGKAYNEQFF	TGTGCCAGCAGCTCAAGGCTCGAGGGGAAAGCCTACAATGAGCAGTTCTTC
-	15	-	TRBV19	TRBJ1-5	CASSIFGSSNQPQHF	TGTGCCAGTAGTATCTTCGGCAGTAGCAATCAGCCCCAGCATTTT
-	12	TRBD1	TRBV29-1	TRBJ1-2	CSVGGRGHGYTF	TGCAGCGTTGGGGGAAGGGGGCATGGCTACACCTTC
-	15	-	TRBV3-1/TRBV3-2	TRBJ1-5	CASSSAGAGNQPQHF	TGTGCCAGCAGCTCCGCCGGGGCCGGCAATCAGCCCCAGCATTTT
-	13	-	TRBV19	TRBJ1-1	CASSSQGNTEAFF	TGTGCCAGTAGCAGCCAGGGGAACACTGAAGCTTTCTTT
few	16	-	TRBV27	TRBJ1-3	CASSFGPPQLRNTIYF	TGTGCCAGCAGTTTTGGGCCACCACAACTTAGAAACACCATATATTTT
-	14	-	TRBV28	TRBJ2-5	CASVRGVARETQYF	TGTGCCAGCGTCAGGGGCGTCGCCAGAGAGACCCAGTACTTC
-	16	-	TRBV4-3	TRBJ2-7	CASSQDRWAPEYEQYF	TGCGCCAGCAGCCAAGATCGATGGGCCCCGGAATACGAGCAGTACTTC
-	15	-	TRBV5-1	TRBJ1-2	CASSPLDGANYGYTF	TGCGCCAGCAGCCCCCTGGATGGAGCTAACTATGGCTACACCTTC
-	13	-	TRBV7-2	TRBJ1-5	CASSFYRSQPQHF	TGTGCCAGCAGCTTTTACAGGAGCCAGCCCCAGCATTTT
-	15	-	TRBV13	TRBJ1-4	CASSASGATNEKLFF	TGTGCCAGCAGCGCGTCAGGGGCAACTAATGAAAAACTGTTTTTT
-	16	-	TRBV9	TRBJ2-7	CASSLRGGWQSYEQYF	TGTGCCAGCAGCCTAAGAGGAGGGTGGCAATCCTACGAGCAGTACTTC
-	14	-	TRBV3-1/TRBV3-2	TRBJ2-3	CASSLDSHTDTQYF	TGTGCCAGCAGCCTGGACTCCCATACAGATACGCAGTATTTT
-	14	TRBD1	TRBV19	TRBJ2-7	CASRRTGSSYEQYF	TGTGCCAGTAGAAGGACAGGGAGCTCCTACGAGCAGTACTTC
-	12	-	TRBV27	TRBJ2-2	CASKPLTGELFF	TGTGCCAGCAAGCCCCTCACCGGGGAGCTGTTTTTT
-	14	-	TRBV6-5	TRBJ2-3	CASTPRWRGHTQYF	TGTGCCAGCACTCCCAGGTGGAGGGGCCATACGCAGTATTTT
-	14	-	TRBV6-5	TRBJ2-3	CASSYERGTDTQYF	TGTGCCAGCAGTTATGAGCGAGGCACAGATACGCAGTATTTT
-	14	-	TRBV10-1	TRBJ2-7	CASLASEITYEQYF	TGCGCCAGCTTAGCTTCCGAGATAACCTACGAGCAGTACTTC
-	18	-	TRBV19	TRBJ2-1	CASSSSSGKGVGYNEQFF	TGTGCCAGTAGTTCCTCTAGCGGAAAGGGGGTTGGCTACAATGAGCAGTTCTTC
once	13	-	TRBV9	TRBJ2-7	CASSVSDAYEQYF	TGTGCCAGCAGTGTATCGGACGCCTACGAGCAGTACTTC
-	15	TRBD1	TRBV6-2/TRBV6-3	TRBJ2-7	CASSRPGQETYEQYF	TGTGCCAGCAGTCGACCGGGACAGGAGACCTACGAGCAGTACTTC
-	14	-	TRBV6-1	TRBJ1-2	CASSEFAGTYGYTF	TGTGCCAGCAGTGAATTCGCGGGGACGTATGGCTACACCTTC
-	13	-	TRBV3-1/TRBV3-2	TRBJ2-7	CASSQELVVEQYF	TGTGCCAGCAGCCAAGAACTAGTTGTCGAGCAGTACTTC
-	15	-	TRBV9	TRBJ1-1	CASSVGVRPGTEAFF	TGTGCCAGCAGCGTAGGGGTAAGGCCGGGGACTGAAGCTTTCTTT
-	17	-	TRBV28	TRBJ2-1	CASSPRPGNRPSNEQFF	TGTGCCAGCAGCCCCCGTCCGGGCAACCGGCCCTCCAATGAGCAGTTCTTC
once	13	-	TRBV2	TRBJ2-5	CASSAHSQETQYF	TGTGCCAGCAGTGCTCACAGTCAAGAGACCCAGTACTTC
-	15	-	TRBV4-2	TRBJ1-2	CASSQVLSTNYGYTF	TGTGCCAGCAGCCAAGTGCTGTCTACTAACTATGGCTACACCTTC
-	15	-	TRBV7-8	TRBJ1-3	CASSLMAGMINTIYF	TGTGCCAGCAGCCTCATGGCGGGGATGATAAACACCATATATTTT